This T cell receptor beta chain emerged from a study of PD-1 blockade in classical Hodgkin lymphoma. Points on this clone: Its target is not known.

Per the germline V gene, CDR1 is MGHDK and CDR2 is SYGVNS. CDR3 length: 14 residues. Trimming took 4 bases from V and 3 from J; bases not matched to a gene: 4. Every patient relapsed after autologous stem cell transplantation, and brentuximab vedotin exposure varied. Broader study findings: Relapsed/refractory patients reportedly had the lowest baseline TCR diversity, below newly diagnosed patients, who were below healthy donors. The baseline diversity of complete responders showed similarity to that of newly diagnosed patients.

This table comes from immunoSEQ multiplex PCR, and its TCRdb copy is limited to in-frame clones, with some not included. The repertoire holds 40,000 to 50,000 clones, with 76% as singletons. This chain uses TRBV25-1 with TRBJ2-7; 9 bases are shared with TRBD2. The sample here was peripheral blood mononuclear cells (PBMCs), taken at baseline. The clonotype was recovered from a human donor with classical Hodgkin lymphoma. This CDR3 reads CASSAAGGFYEQYF. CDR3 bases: TGTGCCAGCAGTGCGGCGGGAGGGTTCTACGAGCAGTACTTC.